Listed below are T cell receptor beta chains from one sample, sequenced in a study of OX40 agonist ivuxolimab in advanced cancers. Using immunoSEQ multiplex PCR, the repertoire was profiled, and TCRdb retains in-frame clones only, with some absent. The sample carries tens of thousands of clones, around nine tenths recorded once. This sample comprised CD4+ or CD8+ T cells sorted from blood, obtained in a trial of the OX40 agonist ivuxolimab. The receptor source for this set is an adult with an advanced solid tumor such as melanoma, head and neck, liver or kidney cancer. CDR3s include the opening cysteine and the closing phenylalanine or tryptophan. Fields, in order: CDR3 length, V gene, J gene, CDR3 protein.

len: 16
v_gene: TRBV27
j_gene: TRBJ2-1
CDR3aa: CASSRGGQGSYNEQFF

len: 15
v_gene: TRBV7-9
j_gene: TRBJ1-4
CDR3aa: CASSLQGTTNEKLFF

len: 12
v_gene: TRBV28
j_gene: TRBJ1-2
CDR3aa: CASNDRVYGYTF

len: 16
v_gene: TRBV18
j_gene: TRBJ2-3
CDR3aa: CASSPRSGTGQDTQYF

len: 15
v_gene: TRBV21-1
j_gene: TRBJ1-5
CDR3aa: CASSKGPACNQPQHF

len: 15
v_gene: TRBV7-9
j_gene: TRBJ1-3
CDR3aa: CASSSGTDSGNTIYF

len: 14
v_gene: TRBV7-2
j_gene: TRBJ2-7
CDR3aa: CASSWPGLAAEQYF

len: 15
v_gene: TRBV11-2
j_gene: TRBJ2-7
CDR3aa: CASSPGIESSYEQYF

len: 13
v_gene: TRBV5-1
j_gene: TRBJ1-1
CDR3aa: CASMAQGMTEAFF

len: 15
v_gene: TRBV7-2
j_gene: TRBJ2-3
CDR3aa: CASSLRAGDTDTQYF

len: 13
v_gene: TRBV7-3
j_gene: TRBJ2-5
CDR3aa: CASSRSNQETQYF

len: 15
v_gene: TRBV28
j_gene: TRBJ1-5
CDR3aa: CASRPRDRANQPQHF

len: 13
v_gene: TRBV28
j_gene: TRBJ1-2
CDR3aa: CAGGLPARNGYTF

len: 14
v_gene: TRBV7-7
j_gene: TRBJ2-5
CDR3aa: CASSSTGGGETQYF

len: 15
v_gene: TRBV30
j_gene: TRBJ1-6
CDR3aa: CAWSHMGGANSPLHF

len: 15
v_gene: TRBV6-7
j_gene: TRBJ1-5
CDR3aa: CASSSRTGEIQPQHF

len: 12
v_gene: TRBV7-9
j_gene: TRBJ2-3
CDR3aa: CASSPGLDTQYF

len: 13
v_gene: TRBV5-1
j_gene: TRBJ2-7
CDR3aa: CASSVPTGAEQYF

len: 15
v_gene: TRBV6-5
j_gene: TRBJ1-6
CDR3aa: CASSYSGTGGNPLHF

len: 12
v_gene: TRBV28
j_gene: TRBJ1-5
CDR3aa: CASKNPPQPQHF

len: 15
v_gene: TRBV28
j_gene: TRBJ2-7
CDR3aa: CASSQSGLADYEQYF

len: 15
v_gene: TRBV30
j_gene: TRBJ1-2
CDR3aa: CAWSSLGARDYGYTF

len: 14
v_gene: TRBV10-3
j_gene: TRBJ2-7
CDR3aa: CATRGSGSPYEQYF

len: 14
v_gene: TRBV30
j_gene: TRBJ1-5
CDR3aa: CAWSHGQSNQPQHF

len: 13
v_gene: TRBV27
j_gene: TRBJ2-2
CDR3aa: CASSSRQVRELFF

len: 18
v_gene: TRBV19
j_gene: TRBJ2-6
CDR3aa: CASSIAGTFPSGANVLTF

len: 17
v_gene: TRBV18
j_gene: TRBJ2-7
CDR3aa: CASSPGQGAPSSYEQYF

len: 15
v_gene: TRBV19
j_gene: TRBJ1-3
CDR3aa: CASRVDLRSGNTIYF

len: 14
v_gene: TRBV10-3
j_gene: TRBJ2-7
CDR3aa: CAIKSTPREGEQYF

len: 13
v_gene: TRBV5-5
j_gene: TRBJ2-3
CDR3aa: CASNQGDTDTQYF

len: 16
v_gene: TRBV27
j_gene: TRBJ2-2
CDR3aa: CASSSPGTGGSGELFF

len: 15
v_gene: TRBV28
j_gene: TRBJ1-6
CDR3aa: CASSWPGQGNSPLHF

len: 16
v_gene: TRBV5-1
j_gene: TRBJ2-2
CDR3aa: CASSLGLAGATGELFF

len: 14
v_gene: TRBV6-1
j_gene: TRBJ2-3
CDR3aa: CASSVTSSTDTQYF

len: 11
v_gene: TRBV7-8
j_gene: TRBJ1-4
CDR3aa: CASSWDGGLFF

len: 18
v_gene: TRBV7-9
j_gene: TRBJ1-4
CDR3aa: CASSLQHPGTGSGEKLFF

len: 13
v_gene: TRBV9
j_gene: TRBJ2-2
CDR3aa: CASTLDLTGELFF

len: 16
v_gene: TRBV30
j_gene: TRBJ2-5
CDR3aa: CAWSVGQRDSKETQYF

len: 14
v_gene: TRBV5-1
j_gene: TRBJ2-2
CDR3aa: CASSIKSGTGELLF

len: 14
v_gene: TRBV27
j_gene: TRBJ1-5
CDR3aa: CASRGTFLNQPQHF

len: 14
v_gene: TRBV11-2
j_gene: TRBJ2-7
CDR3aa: CASSLGQGAYEQYF

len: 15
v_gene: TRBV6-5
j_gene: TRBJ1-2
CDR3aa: CASSSQGQGHNGYTF

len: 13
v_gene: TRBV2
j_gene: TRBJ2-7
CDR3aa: CASSGELLYEQYF

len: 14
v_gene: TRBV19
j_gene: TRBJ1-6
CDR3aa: CASSITGPRSPLHF

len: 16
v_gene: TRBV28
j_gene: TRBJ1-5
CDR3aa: CASSLLNRGQPAGQHF

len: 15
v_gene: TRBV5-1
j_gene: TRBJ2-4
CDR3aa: CASSLEQGRRNIQYF

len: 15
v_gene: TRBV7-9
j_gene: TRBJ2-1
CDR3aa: CASSLLFRGGNEQFF